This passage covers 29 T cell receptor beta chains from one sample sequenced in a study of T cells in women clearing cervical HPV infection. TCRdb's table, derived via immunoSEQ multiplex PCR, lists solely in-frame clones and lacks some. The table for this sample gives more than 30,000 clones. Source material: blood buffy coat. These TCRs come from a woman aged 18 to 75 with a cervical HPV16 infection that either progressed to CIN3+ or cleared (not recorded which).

The CDR3 protein is CSAEGQETQYF. CDR3 bases read: TGCAGCGCCGAGGGTCAAGAGACC. The chain uses TRBV29-1 and TRBJ2-5, with D perhaps TRBD2 (5 bases). The read finishes 3 residues shy of the CDR3 end, and the germline J gene is used to complete it. The germline CDR1 and CDR2 sequences are SQVTM and ANQGSEA. With 7 bases removed from V and 2 bases from J, the gap between germline ends came to 8 bases. The length of the CDR3 is 11 residues. The complete variable domain, with remaining parts taken from reference TRBV29-1 and TRBJ2-5, reads SAVISQKPSRDICQRGTSLTIQCQVDSQVTMMFWYRQQPGQSLTLIATANQGSEATYESGFVIDKFPISRPNLTFSTLTVSNMSPEDSSIYLCSAEGQETQYFGPGTRLLVL.

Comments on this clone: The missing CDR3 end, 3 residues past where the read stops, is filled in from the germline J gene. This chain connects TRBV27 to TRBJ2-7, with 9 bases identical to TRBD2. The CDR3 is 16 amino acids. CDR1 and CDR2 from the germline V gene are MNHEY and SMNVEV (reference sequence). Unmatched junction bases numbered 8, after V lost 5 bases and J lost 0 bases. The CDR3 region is CASSPRLGLASYEQYF. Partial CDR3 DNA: TGTGCCAGCAGTCCCCGTTTGGGACTAGCCTCCTACGAG.

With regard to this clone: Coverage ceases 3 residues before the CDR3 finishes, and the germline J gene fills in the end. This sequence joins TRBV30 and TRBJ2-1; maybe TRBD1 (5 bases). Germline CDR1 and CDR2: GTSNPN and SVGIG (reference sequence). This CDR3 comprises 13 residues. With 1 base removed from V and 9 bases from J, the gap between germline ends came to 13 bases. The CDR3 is CAWSGPPRVEQFF. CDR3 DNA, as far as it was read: TGTGCCTGGAGTGGCCCCCCCAGGGTTGAG.

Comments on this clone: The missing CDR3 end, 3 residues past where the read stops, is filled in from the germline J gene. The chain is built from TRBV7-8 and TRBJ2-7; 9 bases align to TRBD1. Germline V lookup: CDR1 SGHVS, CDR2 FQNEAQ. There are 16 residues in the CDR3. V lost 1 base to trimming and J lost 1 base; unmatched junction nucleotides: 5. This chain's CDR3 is CASSLEGQGTSYEQYF. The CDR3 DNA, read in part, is TGTGCCAGCAGCTTAGAAGGACAGGGGACATCCTACGAG.

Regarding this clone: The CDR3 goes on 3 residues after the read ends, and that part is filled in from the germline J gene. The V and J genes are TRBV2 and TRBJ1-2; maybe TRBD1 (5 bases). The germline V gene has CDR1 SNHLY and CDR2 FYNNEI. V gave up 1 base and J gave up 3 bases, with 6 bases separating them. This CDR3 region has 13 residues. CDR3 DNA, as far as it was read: TGTGCCAGCAGTGAAGGACAGCACTATGGC. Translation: CASSEGQHYG. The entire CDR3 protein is CASSEGQHYGYTF.

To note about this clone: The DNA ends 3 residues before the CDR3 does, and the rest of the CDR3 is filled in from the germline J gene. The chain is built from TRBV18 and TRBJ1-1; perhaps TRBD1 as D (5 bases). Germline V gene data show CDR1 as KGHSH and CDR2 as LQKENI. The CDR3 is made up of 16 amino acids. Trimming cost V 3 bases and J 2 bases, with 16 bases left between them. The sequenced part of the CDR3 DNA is TGTGCCAGCTCACCCTCAGGGAGGGGCGTTAACACTGAA. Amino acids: CASSPSGRGVNTE. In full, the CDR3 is CASSPSGRGVNTEAFF. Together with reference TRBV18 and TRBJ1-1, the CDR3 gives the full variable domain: NAGVMQNPRHLVRRRGQEARLRCSPMKGHSHVYWYRQLPEEGLKFMVYLQKENIIDESGMPKERFSAEFPKEGPSILRIQQVVRGDSAAYFCASSPSGRGVNTEAFFGQGTRLTVV.

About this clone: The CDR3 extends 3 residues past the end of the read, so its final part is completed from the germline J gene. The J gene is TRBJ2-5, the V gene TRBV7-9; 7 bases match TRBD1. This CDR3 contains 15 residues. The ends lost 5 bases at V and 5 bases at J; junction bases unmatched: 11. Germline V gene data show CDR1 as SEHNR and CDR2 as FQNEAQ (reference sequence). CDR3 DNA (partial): TGTGCCAGCAGCCTTCCCGCGACAGGGCTGGAGACC. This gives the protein CASSLPATGLET. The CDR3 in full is CASSLPATGLETQYF.

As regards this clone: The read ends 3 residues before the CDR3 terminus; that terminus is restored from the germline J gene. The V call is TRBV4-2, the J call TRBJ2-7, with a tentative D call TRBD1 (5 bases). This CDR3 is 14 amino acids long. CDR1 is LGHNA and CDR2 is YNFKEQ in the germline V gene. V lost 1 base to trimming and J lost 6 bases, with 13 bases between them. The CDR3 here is CASSQVMLGAEQYF. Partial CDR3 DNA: TGTGCCAGCAGCCAAGTCATGCTAGGGGCCGAG.

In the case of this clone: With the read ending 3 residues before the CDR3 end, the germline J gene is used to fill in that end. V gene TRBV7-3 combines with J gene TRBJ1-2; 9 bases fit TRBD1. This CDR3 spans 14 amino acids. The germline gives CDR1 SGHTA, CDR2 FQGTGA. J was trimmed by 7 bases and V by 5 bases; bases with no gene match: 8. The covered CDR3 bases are TGTGCCAGCAGCCCGAGGGACAGGGTGGTTGGC. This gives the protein CASSPRDRVVG. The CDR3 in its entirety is CASSPRDRVVGYTF.

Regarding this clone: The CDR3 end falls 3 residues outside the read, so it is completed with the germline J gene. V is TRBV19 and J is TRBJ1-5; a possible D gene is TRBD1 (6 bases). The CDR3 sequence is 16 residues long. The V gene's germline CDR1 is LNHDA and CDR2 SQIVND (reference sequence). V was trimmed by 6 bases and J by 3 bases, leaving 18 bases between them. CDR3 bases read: TGTGCCAGTAGCTTCATCGACAGGAGAATCAATCAGCCC. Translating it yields CASSFIDRRINQP. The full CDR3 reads CASSFIDRRINQPQHF.

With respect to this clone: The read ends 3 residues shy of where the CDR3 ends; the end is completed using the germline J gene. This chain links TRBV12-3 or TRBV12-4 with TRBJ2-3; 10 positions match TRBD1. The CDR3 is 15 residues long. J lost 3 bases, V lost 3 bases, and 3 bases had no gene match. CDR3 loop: CASSFLGQGTDTQYF. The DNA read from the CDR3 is TGTGCCAGCAGTTTCCTGGGACAGGGGACAGATACG.

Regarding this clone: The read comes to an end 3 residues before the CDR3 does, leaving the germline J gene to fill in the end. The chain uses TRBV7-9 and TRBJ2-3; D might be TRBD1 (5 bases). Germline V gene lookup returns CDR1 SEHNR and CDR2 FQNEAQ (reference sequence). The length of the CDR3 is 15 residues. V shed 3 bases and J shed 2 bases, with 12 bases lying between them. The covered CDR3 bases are TGTGCCAGCAGCTTCACCAGGGCGACCACAGATACG. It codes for CASSFTRATTDT. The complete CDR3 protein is CASSFTRATTDTQYF.

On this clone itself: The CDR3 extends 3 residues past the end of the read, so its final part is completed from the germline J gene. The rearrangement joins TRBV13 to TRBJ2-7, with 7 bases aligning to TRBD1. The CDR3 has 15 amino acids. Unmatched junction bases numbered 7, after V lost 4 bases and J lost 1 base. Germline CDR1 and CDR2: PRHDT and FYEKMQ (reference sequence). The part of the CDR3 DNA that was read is TGTGCCAGCAGCTCTAATACAGGGGAATCCTACGAG. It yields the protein CASSSNTGESYE. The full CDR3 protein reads CASSSNTGESYEQYF.

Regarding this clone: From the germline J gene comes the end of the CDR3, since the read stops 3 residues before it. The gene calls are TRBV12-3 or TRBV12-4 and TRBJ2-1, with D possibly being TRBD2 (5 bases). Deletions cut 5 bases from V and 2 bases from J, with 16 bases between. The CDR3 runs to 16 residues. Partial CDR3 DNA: TGTGCCAGCAGTCAAAATGGAGGCCTAGCCTACAATGAG. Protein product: CASSQNGGLAYNE. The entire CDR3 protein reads CASSQNGGLAYNEQFF.

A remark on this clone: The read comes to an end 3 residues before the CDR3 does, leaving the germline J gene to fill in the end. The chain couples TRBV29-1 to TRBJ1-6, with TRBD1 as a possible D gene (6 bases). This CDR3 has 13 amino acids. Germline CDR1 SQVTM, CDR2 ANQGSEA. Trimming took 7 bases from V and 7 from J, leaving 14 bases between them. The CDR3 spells CSDRVGENSPLHF. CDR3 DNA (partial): TGCAGCGACAGGGTAGGGGAAAATTCACCC.

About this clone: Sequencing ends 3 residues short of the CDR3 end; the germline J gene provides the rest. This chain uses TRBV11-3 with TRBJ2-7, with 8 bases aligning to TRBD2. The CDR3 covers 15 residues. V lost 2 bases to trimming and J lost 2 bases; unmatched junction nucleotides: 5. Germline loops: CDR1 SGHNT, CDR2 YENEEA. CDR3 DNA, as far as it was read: TGTGCCAGCAGCTTAAAGGCGGGAGGAACCTACGAG. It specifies CASSLKAGGTYE. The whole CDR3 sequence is CASSLKAGGTYEQYF.

This chain's CDR3 is CSAPRQGKETQYF. CDR3 bases read: TGCAGTGCCCCCCGACAGGGAAAGGAGACC. This chain links TRBV20-1 with TRBJ2-5; the match to TRBD1 covers 7 bases. With the read ending 3 residues before the CDR3 end, the germline J gene is used to fill in that end. The germline V gene encodes CDR1 DFQATT and CDR2 SNEGSKA (reference sequence). CDR3 size: 13 residues. J gave up 5 bases and V 6 bases, and 9 bases lay outside the gene matches.

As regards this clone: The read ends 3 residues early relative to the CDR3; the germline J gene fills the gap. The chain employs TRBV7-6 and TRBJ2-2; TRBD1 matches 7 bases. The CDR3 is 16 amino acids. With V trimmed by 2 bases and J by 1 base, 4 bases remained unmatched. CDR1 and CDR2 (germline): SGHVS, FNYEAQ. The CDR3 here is CASSLRTGENTGELFF. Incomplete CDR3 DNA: TGTGCCAGCAGCTTACGGACAGGAGAGAACACCGGGGAG. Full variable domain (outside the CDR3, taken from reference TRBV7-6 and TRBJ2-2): GAGVSQSPRYKVTKRGQDVALRCDPISGHVSLYWYRQALGQGPEFLTYFNYEAQQDKSGLPNDRFSAERPEGSISTLTIQRTEQRDSAMYRCASSLRTGENTGELFFGEGSRLTVL.

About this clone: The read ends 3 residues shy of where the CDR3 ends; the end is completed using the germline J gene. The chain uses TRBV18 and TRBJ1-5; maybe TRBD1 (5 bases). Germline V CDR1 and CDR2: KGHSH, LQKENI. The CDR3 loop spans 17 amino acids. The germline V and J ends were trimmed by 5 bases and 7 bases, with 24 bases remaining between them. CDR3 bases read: TGTGCCAGCTCATCTAATTTAAAGGGGATATTTAGCCAGCCC. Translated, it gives CASSSNLKGIFSQP. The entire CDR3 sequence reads CASSSNLKGIFSQPQHF.

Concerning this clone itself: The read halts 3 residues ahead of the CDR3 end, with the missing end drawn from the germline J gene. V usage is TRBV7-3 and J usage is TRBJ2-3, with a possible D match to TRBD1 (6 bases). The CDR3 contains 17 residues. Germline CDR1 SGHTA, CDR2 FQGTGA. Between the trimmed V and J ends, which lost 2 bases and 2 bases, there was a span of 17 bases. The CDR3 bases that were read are TGTGCCAGCAGCTTAGGGGGACACACAGCCGTCACAGATACG. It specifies CASSLGGHTAVTDT. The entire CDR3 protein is CASSLGGHTAVTDTQYF. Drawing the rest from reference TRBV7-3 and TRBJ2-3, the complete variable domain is GAGVSQTPSNKVTEKGKYVELRCDPISGHTALYWYRQSLGQGPEFLIYFQGTGAADDSGLPNDRFFAVRPEGSVSTLKIQRTERGDSAVYLCASSLGGHTAVTDTQYFGPGTRLTVL.

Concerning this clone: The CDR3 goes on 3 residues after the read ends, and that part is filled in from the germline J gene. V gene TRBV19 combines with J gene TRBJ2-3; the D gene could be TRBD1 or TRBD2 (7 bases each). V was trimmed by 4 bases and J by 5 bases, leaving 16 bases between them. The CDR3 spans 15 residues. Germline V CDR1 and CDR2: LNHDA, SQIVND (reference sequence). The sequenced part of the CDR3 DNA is TGTGCCAGTAGTAGGGAGGGGGCTCAAGGAGATACG. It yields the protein CASSREGAQGDT. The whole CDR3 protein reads CASSREGAQGDTQYF.

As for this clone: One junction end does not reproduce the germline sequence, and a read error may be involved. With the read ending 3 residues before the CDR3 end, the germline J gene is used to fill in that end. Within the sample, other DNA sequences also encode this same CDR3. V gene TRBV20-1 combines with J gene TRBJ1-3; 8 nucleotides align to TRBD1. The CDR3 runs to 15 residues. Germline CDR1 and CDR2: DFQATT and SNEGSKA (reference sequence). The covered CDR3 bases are TGCAGTGCTCCGACTGCAGGGGGCGAAGGGAACACG. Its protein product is CSAPTAGGEGNT. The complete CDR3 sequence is CSAPTAGGEGNTIYF.

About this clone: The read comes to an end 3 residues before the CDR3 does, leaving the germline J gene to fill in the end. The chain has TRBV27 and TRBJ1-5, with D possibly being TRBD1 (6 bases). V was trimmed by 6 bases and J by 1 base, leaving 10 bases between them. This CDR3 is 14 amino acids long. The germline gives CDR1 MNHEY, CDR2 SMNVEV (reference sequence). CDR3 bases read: TGTGCCAGCAGGAGAACAGGGAGCAATCAGCCC. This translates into CASRRTGSNQP. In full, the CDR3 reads CASRRTGSNQPQHF.

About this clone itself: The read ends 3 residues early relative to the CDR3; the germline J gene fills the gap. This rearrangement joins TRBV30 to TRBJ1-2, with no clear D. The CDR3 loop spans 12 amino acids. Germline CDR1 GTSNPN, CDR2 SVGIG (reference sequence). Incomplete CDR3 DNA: TGTGCCTGGAGGGACTTTAAAGACGGC. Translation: CAWRDFKDG. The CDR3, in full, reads CAWRDFKDGYTF.

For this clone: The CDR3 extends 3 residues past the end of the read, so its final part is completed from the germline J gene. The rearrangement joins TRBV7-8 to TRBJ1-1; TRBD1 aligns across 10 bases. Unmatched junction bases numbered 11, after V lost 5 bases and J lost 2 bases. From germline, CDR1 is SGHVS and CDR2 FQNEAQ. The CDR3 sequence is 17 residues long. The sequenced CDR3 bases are TGTGCCAGCAGCCCATCCCGACAGGGGGCATCCAACACTGAA. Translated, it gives CASSPSRQGASNTE. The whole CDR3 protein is CASSPSRQGASNTEAFF.

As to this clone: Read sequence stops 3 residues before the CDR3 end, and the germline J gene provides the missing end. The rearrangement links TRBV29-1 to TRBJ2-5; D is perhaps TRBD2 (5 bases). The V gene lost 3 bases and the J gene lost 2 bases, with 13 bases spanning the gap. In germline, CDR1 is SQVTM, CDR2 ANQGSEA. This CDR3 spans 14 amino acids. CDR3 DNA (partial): TGCAGCGTTGATAAAAAGACTATTCAAGAGACC. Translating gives CSVDKKTIQET. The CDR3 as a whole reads CSVDKKTIQETQYF.

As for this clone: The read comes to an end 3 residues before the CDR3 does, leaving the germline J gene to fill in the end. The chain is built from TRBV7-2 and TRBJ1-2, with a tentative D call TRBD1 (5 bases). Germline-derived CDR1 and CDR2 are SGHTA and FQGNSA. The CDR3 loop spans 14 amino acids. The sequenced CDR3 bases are TGTGCCAGCAGCTTAGGGCCGGGGGTTTTCGGC. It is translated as CASSLGPGVFG. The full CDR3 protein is CASSLGPGVFGYTF.

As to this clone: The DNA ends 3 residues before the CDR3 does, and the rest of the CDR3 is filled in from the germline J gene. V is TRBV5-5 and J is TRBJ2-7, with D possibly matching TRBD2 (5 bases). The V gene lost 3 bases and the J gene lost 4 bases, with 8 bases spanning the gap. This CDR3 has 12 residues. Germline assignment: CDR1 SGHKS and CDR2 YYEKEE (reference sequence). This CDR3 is CASSSVAYEQYF. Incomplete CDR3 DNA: TGTGCCAGCAGCTCAGTAGCGTACGAG.

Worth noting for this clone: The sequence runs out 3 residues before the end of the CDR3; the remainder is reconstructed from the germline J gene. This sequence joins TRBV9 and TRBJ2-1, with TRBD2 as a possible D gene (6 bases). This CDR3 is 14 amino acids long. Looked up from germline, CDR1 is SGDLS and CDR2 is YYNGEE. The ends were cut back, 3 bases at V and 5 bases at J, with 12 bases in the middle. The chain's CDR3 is CASSGRAQNNEQFF. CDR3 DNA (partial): TGTGCCAGCAGCGGGAGGGCCCAGAACAATGAG.